This T cell receptor (beta chain) was identified in a study of T cell repertoires in cytomegalovirus infection. CDR3 length equals 11 residues. V was shortened by 8 bases and J by 16 bases, with 18 bases between the two germline ends. Germline V CDR1 and CDR2: MNHNS, SASEGT. TCRdb used MiXCR to reprocess the reads, holding one entry per CDR3 protein. The sample contains 350,000 to 450,000 distinct CDR3 sequences, approximately 18% of which appear only once. The genes are TRBV6-1 and TRBJ2-1; tentative D call: TRBD1 (5 bases). Material for sequencing was PBMCs. The sequence came from a human donor in good health (CMV status not recorded). Some clones in this sample may be carry-over from other donors' samples. The chain's CDR3 is CASVQVDYQFF. The CDR3 DNA follows: TGTGCCAGCGTACAGGTCGATTACCAATTCTTC.